This T cell receptor beta chain was identified in a study of shared clonotypes between healthy human individuals. Only in-frame clones appear in the TCRdb table, and some are missing; sequencing was by immunoSEQ multiplex PCR. The repertoire holds about 670,000 clones, with 60% to 80% as singletons. V lost 2 bases to trimming and J lost 1 base; unmatched junction nucleotides: 6. Germline V gene sequence: CDR1 SGHRS, CDR2 YFSETQ. The length of the CDR3 is 17 residues. This clonotype was obtained from a woman aged 30 to 39 in good health. This chain uses TRBV5-1 with TRBJ2-3, with 11 bases fitting TRBD2. The sequencing sample was made of memory CD4+ T cells sorted from blood. As to subset: CD45RA-negative fraction. Here the CDR3 DNA reads TGCGCCAGCAGCTTTGCCTTACTAGCGGGGGGCACAGATACGCAGTATTTT. Encoded protein: CASSFALLAGGTDTQYF.